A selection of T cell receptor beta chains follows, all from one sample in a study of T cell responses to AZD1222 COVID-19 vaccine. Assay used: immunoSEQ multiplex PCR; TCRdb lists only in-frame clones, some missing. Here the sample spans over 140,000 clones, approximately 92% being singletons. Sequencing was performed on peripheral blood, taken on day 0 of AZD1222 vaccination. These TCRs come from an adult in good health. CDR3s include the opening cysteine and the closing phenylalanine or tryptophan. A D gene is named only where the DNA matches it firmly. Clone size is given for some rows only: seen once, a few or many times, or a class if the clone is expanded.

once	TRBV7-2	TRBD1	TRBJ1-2	TGTGCCAGCAGCTACGGGACAGCTAATGGCTACACCTTC	CASSYGTANGYTF
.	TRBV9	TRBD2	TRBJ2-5	TGTGCCAGCAGCGTAGCTAGTTTAGCGGGGCAAGAGACCCAGTACTTC	CASSVASLAGQETQYF
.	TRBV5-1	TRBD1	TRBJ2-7	TGCGCCAGCAGCTTGGCCGGGACAGGAAACGAGCAGTACTTC	CASSLAGTGNEQYF
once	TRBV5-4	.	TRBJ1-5	TGTGCCAGCAGCTCTTCGACGGACTACAATCAGCCCCAGCATTTT	CASSSSTDYNQPQHF
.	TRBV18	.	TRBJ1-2	TGTGCCAGCTCACCAGTGGGGGCAGGCTACCTGGGCTATGGCTACACCTTC	CASSPVGAGYLGYGYTF
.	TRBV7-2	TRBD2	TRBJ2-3	TGTGCCAGCAGCCCGGGGGGGCCGAGAGATACGCAGTATTTT	CASSPGGPRDTQYF
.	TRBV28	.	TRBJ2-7	TGTGCCAGCAGTCACCCGGGGGTCCCAAACGAGCAGTACTTC	CASSHPGVPNEQYF
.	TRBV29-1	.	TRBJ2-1	TGCAGCGTCGGGCTGAAAAACAATGAGCAGTTCTTC	CSVGLKNNEQFF
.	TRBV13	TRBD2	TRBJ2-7	TGTGCCAGCAGCTCCCCCCCCGGGGGGGGCAGGAACGAGCAGTACTTC	CASSSPPGGGRNEQYF
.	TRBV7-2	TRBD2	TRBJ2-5	TGTGCCAGCGGCCCTAGCGGGGGGACCAGACTAGAGACCCAGTACTTC	CASGPSGGTRLETQYF
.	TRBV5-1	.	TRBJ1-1	TGCGCCAGCAGCTTACCCGGGTCGAACACTGAAGCTTTCTTT	CASSLPGSNTEAFF
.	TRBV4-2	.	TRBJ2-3	TGTGCCAGCAGCCAAGAAAAAGCTAACCGGGATACGCAGTATTTT	CASSQEKANRDTQYF
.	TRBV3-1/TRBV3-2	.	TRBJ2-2	TGTGCCAGCAGCCAAGGTTCCGGCGGGGAGCTGTTTTTT	CASSQGSGGELFF
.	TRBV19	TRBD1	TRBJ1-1	TGTGCCAGTAGTATTATCTGGACAGGGAGGCTCGCTGAAGCTTTCTTT	CASSIIWTGRLAEAFF
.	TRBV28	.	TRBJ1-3	TGTGCCAGCATCCCCTCGGGTTCAATGCGTCAAAACACCATATATTTT	CASIPSGSMRQNTIYF
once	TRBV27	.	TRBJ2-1	TGTGCCAGCAGGAAAGGACAGAGCTACAATGAGCAGTTCTTC	CASRKGQSYNEQFF
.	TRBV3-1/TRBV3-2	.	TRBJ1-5	TGTGCCAGCAGCCAAGTGGCAGATAGCAATCAGCCCCAGCATTTT	CASSQVADSNQPQHF
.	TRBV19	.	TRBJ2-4	TGTGCCAGTAGCGCAGTATGGGGCAAAAACATTCAGTACTTC	CASSAVWGKNIQYF
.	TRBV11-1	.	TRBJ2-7	TGTGCCAGCAGCTTAGCAGCTGAAGTACAGTACTTC	CASSLAAEVQYF
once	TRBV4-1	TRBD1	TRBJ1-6	TGCGCCAGCAGCCAGACAGGGATAGGAATGAATTCACCCCTCCACTTT	CASSQTGIGMNSPLHF
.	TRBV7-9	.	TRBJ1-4	TGTGCCAGCAGCCCCGGGCTCGGAGGGGAGGAACATGAAAAACTGTTTTTT	CASSPGLGGEEHEKLFF
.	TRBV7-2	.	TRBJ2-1	TGTGCCAGCAGCTGGGCGGGCGATGAGCAGTTCTTC	CASSWAGDEQFF
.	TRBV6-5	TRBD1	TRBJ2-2	TGTGCCAGCAGTTACCGGGTAACAGGGGCCGGGGAGCTGTTTTTT	CASSYRVTGAGELFF
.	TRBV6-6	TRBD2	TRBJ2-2	TGTGCCAGCATAGAGGGAGCGGGAGACAATGGCGGGGAGCTGTTTTTT	CASIEGAGDNGGELFF
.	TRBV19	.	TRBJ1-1	TGTGCCAGTAGTTTTTGGGCGACAGAAGCTTTCTTT	CASSFWATEAFF
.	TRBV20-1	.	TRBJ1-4	TGCAGTGCTAGTACCCAGGGAAGCGAAAAACTGTTTTTT	CSASTQGSEKLFF
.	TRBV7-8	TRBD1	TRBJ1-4	TGTGCCAGCAGCAAAGAACCGGGACAGGGGGCCCCAACTAATGAAAAACTGTTTTTT	CASSKEPGQGAPTNEKLFF
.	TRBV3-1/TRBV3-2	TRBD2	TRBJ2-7	TGTGCCAGCAGCCAAGAGGGAGCGGGAGTCACCTACGAGCAGTACTTC	CASSQEGAGVTYEQYF
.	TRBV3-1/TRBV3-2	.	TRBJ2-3	TGTGCCAGCAGCCAAGTTTTATTAGGGAGGACAGATACGCAGTATTTT	CASSQVLLGRTDTQYF
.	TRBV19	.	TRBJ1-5	TGTGCCAGTAGTATAGATCAGGGATATCAGCCCCAGCATTTT	CASSIDQGYQPQHF
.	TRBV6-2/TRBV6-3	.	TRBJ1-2	TGTGCCAGCAGTATGACAGTCAACTATGGCTACACCTTC	CASSMTVNYGYTF
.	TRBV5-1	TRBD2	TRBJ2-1	TGCGCCAGCAGCCAAAAACTAGCGGGGGCTGACTACAATGAGCAGTTCTTC	CASSQKLAGADYNEQFF
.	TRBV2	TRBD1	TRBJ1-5	TGTGCCAGCAGTGCCCAGACAGGGAATCAGCCCCAGCATTTT	CASSAQTGNQPQHF
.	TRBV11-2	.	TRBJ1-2	TGTGCCAGCAGCTTAGATAGGGTGGGGGACTATGGCTACACCTTC	CASSLDRVGDYGYTF
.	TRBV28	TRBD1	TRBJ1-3	TGTGCCAGCAGCTACACAGGGGGCACTGGAAACACCATATATTTT	CASSYTGGTGNTIYF
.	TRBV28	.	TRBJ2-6	TGTGCCAGCAGTTTACACCGCTCTGGGGCCAACGTCCTGACTTTC	CASSLHRSGANVLTF
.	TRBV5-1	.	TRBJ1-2	TGCGCCAGCAGCGGGGACGGAAACTATGGCTACACCTTC	CASSGDGNYGYTF
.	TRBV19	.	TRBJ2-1	TGTGCCAGTATGGTCCAAAACTCCTACAATGAGCAGTTCTTC	CASMVQNSYNEQFF
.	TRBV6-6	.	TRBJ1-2	TGTGCCAGCGGCTTAGGGGCGGCCGACTATGGCTACACCTTC	CASGLGAADYGYTF
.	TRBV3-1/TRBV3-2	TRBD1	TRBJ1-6	TGTGCCAGCAGCCAGCAGGACAGGGGGAGCACGTGGAATAATTCACCCCTCCACTTT	CASSQQDRGSTWNNSPLHF
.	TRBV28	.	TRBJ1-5	TGTGCCAGCCACTACAGTGCAGTATGGCAGCCCCAGCATTTT	CASHYSAVWQPQHF
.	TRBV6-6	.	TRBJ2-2	TGTGCCAGCAGTTCAGGGGACACCGGGGAGCTGTTTTTT	CASSSGDTGELFF
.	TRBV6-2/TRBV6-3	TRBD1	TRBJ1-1	TGTGCCAGCAGTTACGACAGGGGGCGAACTGAAGCTTTCTTT	CASSYDRGRTEAFF
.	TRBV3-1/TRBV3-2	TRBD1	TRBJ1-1	TGTGCCAGCAGCCATGGCCGGGACAGGGCTGCTTTCTTT	CASSHGRDRAAFF
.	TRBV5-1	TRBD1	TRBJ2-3	TGCGCCAGCAGCTTGGGACAGGGGTTCACAGATACGCAGTATTTT	CASSLGQGFTDTQYF
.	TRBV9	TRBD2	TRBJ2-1	TGTGCCAGCAGTTGGGGGGGCTCCTACAATGAGCAGTTCTTC	CASSWGGSYNEQFF